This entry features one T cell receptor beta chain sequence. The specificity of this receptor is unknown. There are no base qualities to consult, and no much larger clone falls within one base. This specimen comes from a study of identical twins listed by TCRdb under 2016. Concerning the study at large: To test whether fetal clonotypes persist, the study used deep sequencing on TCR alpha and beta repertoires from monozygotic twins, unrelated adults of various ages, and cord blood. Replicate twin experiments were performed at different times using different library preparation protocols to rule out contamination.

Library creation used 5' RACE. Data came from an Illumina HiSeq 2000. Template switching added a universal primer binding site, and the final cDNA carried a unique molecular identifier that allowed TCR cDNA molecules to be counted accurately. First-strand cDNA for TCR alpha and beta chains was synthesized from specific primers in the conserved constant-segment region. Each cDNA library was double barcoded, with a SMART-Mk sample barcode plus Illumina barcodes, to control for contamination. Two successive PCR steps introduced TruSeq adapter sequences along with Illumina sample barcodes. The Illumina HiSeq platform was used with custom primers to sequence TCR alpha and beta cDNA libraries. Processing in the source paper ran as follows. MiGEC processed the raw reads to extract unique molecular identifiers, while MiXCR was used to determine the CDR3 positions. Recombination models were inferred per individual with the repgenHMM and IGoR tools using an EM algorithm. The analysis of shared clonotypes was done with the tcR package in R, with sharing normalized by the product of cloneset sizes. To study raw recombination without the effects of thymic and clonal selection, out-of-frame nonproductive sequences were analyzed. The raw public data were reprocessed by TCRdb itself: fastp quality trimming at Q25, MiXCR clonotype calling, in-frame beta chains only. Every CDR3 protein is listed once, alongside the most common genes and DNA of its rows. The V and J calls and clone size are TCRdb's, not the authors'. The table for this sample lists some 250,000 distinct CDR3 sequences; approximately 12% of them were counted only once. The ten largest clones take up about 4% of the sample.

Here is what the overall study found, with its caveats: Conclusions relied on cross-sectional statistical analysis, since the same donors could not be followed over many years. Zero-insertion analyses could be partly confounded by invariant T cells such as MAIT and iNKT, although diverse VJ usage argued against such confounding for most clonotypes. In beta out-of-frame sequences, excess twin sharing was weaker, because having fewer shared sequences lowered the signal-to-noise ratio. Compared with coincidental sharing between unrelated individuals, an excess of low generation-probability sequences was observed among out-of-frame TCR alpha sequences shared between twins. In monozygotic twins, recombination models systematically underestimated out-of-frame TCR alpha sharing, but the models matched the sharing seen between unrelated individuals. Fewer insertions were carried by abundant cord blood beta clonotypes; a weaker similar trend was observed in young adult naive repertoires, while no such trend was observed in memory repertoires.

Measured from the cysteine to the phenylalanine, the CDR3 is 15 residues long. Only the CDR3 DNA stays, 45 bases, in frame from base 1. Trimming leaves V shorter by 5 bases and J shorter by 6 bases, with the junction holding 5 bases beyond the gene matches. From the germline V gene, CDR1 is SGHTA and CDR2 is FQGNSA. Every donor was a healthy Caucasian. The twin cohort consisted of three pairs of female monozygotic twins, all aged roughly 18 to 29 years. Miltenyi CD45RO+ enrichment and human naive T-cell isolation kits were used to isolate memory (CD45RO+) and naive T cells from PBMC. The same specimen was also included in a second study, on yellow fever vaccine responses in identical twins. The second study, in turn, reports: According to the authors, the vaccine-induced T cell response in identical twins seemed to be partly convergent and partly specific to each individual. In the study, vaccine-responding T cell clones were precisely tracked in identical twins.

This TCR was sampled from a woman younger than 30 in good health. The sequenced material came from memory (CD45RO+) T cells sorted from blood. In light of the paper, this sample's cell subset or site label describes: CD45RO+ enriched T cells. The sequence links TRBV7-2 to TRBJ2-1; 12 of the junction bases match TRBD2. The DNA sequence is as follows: TGTGCCAGCAGCCTGCGGACTAGCGGGGCCAATGAGCAGTTCTTC. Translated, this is CASSLRTSGANEQFF.